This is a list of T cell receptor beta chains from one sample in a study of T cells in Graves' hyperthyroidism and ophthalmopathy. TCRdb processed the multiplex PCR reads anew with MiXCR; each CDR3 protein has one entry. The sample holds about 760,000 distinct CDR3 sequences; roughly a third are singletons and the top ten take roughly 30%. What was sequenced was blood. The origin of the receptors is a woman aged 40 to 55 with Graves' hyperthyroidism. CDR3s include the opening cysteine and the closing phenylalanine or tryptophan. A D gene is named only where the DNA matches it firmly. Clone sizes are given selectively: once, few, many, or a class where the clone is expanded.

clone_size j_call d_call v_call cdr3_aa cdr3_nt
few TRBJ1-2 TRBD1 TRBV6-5 CASSYSHDRGLYGYTF TGTGCCAGCAGTTACTCCCACGACAGGGGACTCTATGGCTACACCTTC
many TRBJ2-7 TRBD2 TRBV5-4 CASSSDGAGGSYEQYF TGTGCCAGCAGCAGCGACGGAGCGGGAGGGAGCTACGAGCAGTACTTC
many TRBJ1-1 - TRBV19 CASSIGHGPNTEAFF TGTGCCAGTAGTATCGGTCACGGACCTAACACTGAAGCTTTCTTT
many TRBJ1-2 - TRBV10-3 CAISESGVYYGYTF TGTGCCATCAGTGAGTCGGGAGTGTACTATGGCTACACCTTC
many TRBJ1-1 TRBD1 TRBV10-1 CASSGTGDSEAFF TGCGCCAGCAGTGGAACAGGGGATAGTGAAGCTTTCTTT
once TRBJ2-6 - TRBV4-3 CASSQDSVLGANVLTF TGCGCCAGCAGCCAAGATTCCGTACTTGGGGCCAACGTCCTGACTTTC
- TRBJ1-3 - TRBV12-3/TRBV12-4 CASSYRASGGNTIYF TGTGCCAGCAGCTACAGGGCCTCTGGTGGAAACACCATATATTTT
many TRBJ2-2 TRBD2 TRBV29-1 CSVEDGLAGGGELFF TGCAGCGTTGAAGATGGCCTAGCGGGGGGCGGGGAGCTGTTTTTT
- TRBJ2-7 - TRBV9 CASSPRPGTSYEQYF TGTGCCAGCAGCCCCAGACCCGGGACCTCCTACGAGCAGTACTTC
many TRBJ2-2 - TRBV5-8 CASSRDPNTGELFF TGTGCCAGCAGCCGGGATCCGAACACCGGGGAGCTGTTTTTT
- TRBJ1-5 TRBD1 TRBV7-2 CASSLRTGAGNQPQHF TGTGCCAGCAGCTTACGGACAGGGGCGGGGAATCAGCCCCAGCATTTT
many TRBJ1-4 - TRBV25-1 CASSPMVGRADERLFF TGTGCCAGCAGTCCAATGGTGGGAAGAGCGGATGAAAGACTGTTTTTT
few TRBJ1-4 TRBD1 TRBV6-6 CASMKRGLGEKLFF TGTGCCAGCATGAAAAGGGGGCTAGGTGAAAAACTGTTTTTT
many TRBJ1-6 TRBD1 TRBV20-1 CSAGGTANSPLHF TGCAGTGCTGGAGGGACAGCCAATTCACCCCTCCACTTT
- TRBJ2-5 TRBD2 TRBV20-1 CSAPAGGFGKETQYF TGCAGTGCCCCGGCGGGAGGTTTTGGGAAAGAGACCCAGTACTTC
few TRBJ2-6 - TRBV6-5 CASRWAGRGSGANVLTF TGTGCCAGCCGTTGGGCCGGACGCGGGTCTGGGGCCAACGTCCTGACTTTC
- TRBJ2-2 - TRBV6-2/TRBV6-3 CASSLQGLAGELFF TGTGCCAGCAGTCTACAGGGTTTGGCCGGGGAGCTGTTTTTT
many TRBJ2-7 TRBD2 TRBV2 CASGIGGLYEQYF TGTGCCAGCGGAATTGGGGGACTATACGAGCAGTACTTC
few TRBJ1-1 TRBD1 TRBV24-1 CATSPGTGNTEAFF TGTGCCACCAGTCCCGGGACAGGGAACACTGAAGCTTTCTTT
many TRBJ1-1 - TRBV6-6 CASSYSETEAFF TGTGCCAGCAGTTACTCGGAAACTGAAGCTTTCTTT